The clone carrying this T cell receptor (beta chain) has more than one count but fewer than ten. What it binds is unknown. Amplification used 60 Vbeta primers and 13 Jbeta primers. Profiling relied on immunoSEQ multiplex PCR, and the TCRdb table lists in-frame clones only, not all of them. The repertoire includes about 86,000 clones, about 85% of them detected once, and about 15% sits in the top ten. This entry is derived from a study of cytomegalovirus exposure and HLA in healthy donors. Study observations and caveats: For most TCR sequences rarity was the rule, although some public TCRs occurred in many donors.

The V gene end was trimmed by 2 bases and the J gene end by 0 bases; junction bases not matched to a gene: 8. The CDR3 is made up of 17 amino acids. Germline loops: CDR1 MGHRA, CDR2 YSYEKL. This rearrangement joins TRBV4-1 to TRBJ1-1, with 8 bases fitting TRBD1. The sample taken for sequencing was PBMCs. This sequence originates from a woman aged 40 to 49 in good health and CMV-seropositive. The CDR3 sequence is CASSQQQGGGMNTEAFF. The CDR3 nucleotides are TGCGCCAGCAGCCAACAACAGGGGGGCGGGATGAACACTGAAGCTTTCTTT.